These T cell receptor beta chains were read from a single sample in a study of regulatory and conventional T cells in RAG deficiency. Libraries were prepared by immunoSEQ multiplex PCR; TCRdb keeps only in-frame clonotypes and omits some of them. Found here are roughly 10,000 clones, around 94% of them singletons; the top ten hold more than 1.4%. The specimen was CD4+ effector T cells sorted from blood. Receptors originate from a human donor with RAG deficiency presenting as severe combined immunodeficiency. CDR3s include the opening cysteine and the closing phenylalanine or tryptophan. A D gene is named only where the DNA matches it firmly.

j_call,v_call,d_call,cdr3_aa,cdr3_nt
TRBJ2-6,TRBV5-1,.,CASSTQGSYSGANVLTF,TGCGCCAGCAGCACACAGGGAAGCTACTCTGGGGCCAACGTCCTGACTTTC
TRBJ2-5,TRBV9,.,CASSVESVQETQYF,TGTGCCAGCAGCGTAGAATCGGTTCAAGAGACCCAGTACTTC
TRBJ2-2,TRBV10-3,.,CAIRGLHTGELFF,TGTGCCATCAGGGGGCTTCACACCGGGGAGCTGTTTTTT
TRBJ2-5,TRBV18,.,CASSRGTEETQYF,TGTGCCAGCTCACGCGGGACGGAAGAGACCCAGTACTTC
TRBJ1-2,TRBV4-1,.,CASSQDRNYGYTF,TGCGCCAGCAGCCAAGACAGAAACTATGGCTACACCTTC
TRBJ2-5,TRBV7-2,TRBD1,CASSSRTGEETQYF,TGTGCCAGCAGCTCGCGGACAGGGGAAGAGACCCAGTACTTC
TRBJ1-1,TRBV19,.,CASSIQGMGTEAFF,TGTGCCAGTAGTATCCAGGGGATGGGAACTGAAGCTTTCTTT
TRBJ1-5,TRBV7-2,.,CASSLVGGSNQPQHF,TGTGCCAGCAGCTTAGTAGGGGGGAGCAATCAGCCCCAGCATTTT
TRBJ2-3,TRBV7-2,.,CASSLARATEQYF,TGTGCCAGCAGCTTAGCTAGGGCCACGGAGCAGTATTTT
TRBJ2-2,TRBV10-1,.,CASSEVPAGELFF,TGCGCCAGCAGTGAGGTACCGGCCGGGGAGCTGTTTTTT
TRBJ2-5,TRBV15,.,CATSRDLVGVQPETQYF,TGTGCCACCAGCAGAGATCTGGTGGGGGTGCAGCCTGAGACCCAGTACTTC
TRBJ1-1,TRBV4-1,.,CASSQGYPRTEAFF,TGCGCCAGCAGCCAGGGGTATCCGAGGACTGAAGCTTTCTTT
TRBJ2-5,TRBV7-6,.,CASSLGHQETQYF,TGTGCCAGCAGCTTAGGACACCAAGAGACCCAGTACTTC
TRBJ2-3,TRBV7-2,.,CASSFAVVSTDTQYF,TGTGCCAGCAGCTTTGCGGTGGTTTCCACAGATACGCAGTATTTT
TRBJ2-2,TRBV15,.,CATSRDRLNTGELFF,TGTGCCACCAGCAGAGATCGGCTCAACACCGGGGAGCTGTTTTTT
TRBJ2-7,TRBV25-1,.,CASSDFNSYEQYF,TGTGCCAGCAGTGATTTTAATTCCTACGAGCAGTACTTC
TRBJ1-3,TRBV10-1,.,CASSESSGNTIYF,TGCGCCAGCAGTGAGAGCTCTGGAAACACCATATATTTT
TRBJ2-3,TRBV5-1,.,CASSLEGRTDTQYF,TGCGCCAGCAGCTTGGAGGGCCGCACAGATACGCAGTATTTT
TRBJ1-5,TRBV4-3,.,CASSQDMRSNQPQHF,TGCGCCAGCAGCCAAGATATGCGTAGCAATCAGCCCCAGCATTTT
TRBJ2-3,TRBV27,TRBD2,CASSLGLAGARDTQYF,TGTGCCAGCAGTTTGGGACTAGCGGGTGCTCGGGATACGCAGTATTTT
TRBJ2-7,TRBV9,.,CASSAQTGSYEQYF,TGTGCCAGCAGCGCACAGACAGGTTCCTACGAGCAGTACTTC
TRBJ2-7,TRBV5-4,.,CATSGTVGDEQYF,TGTGCCACCTCCGGGACGGTCGGCGACGAGCAGTACTTC
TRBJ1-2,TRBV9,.,CASSVGQSYGYTF,TGTGCCAGCAGCGTAGGACAGAGCTATGGCTACACCTTC
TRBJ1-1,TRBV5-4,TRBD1,CASSPADRVHVSTEAFF,TGTGCCAGCAGCCCCGCAGACAGGGTCCACGTCTCCACTGAAGCTTTCTTT
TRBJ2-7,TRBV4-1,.,CASSQNWGVRGEQYF,TGCGCCAGCAGCCAAAACTGGGGGGTTCGGGGTGAGCAGTACTTC
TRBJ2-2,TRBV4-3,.,CASSQETGYTGELFF,TGCGCCAGCAGCCAAGAGACAGGATACACCGGGGAGCTGTTTTTT
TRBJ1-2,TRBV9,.,CASSGGNNYGYTF,TGTGCCAGCAGCGGGGGGAATAACTATGGCTACACCTTC
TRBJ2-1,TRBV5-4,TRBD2,CASSLGLARYNEQFF,TGTGCCAGCAGCTTGGGACTAGCGCGCTACAATGAGCAGTTCTTC
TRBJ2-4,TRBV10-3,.,CAISDAGKNIQYF,TGTGCCATCAGTGACGCAGGGAAAAACATTCAGTACTTC
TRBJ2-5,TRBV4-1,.,CASSQVGRGPQETQYF,TGCGCCAGCAGCCAAGTTGGCAGGGGCCCACAAGAGACCCAGTACTTC
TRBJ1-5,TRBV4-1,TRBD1,CASSHTPPGQGDQAPQHF,TGCGCCAGCAGCCACACCCCGCCGGGACAGGGGGATCAGGCGCCCCAGCATTTT
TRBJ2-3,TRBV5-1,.,CASSLGSSTDTQYF,TGCGCCAGCAGCTTAGGGAGTAGCACAGATACGCAGTATTTT
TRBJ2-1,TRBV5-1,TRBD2,CASSLAGGLLSYNEQFF,TGCGCCAGCAGCTTGGCGGGAGGGTTATTATCCTACAATGAGCAGTTCTTC
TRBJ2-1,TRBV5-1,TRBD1,CASTGTGVYNEQFF,TGCGCCAGCACCGGGACAGGGGTTTACAATGAGCAGTTCTTC
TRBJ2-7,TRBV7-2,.,CASSPRGTFLIYEQYF,TGTGCCAGCAGCCCCCGTGGGACATTCCTGATCTACGAGCAGTACTTC
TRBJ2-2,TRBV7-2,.,CASSLRGQATGELFF,TGTGCCAGCAGCTTAAGAGGGCAGGCCACCGGGGAGCTGTTTTTT
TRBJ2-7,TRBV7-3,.,CASSGGQSYEQYF,TGTGCCAGCAGCGGAGGACAGTCCTACGAGCAGTACTTC
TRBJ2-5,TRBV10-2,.,CASTRDTGETQYF,TGCGCCAGCACCAGGGACACTGGAGAGACCCAGTACTTC
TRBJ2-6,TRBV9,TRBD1,CASSVAPTGVRTGANVLTF,TGTGCCAGCAGCGTAGCCCCGACAGGGGTCAGGACTGGGGCCAACGTCCTGACTTTC
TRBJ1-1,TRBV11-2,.,CASSLVGDLNTEAFF,TGTGCCAGCAGCTTAGTCGGGGACTTGAACACTGAAGCTTTCTTT
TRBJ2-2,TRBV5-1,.,CASSPPGLAVVEELFF,TGCGCCAGCAGCCCACCGGGACTGGCAGTTGTAGAGGAGCTGTTTTTT
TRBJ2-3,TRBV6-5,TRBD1,CASRTGAKDTQYF,TGTGCCAGCAGGACAGGGGCTAAGGATACGCAGTATTTT
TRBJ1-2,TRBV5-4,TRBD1,CASSLETGGGYGYTF,TGTGCCAGCAGCTTGGAGACAGGGGGGGGGTATGGCTACACCTTC
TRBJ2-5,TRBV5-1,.,CASSLAGETQYF,TGCGCCAGCAGCTTGGCGGGAGAGACCCAGTACTTC
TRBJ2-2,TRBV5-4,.,CASSLVGGGELFF,TGTGCCAGCAGCTTGGTGGGGGGCGGGGAGCTGTTTTTT
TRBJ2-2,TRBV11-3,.,CASSLGFVGELFF,TGTGCCAGCAGCTTAGGGTTTGTCGGGGAGCTGTTTTTT
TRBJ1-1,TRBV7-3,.,CASSFGGNTEAFF,TGTGCCAGCAGCTTCGGGGGCAACACTGAAGCTTTCTTT
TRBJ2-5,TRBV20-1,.,CSAQGWETQYF,TGCAGTGCTCAGGGATGGGAGACCCAGTACTTC